Here is one T cell receptor (beta chain) with its context. The CDR3 is made up of 15 amino acids. In germline, CDR1 is KGHSH, CDR2 LQKENI. Trimming pared 3 bases from V and 4 bases from J, leaving 15 bases between. The data were produced by immunoSEQ multiplex PCR, yet TCRdb's version contains in-frame clones alone and is incomplete. The sample shows almost 400,000 clones, approximately 88% of them seen only once. This entry belongs to a study of blood T cell repertoires in COVID-19. Participant-given clinical history determined each cohort assignment. The origin of this receptor is a woman aged 25 to 39 with acute COVID-19. Sequencing was performed on PBMCs or T cells enriched from blood (not recorded which). The V and J genes are TRBV18 and TRBJ1-1; D is ambiguous. CDR3 coding DNA: TGTGCCAGCTCACCTTTTCTGGAGGTGGGCACTGAAGCTTTCTTT. Its translation is CASSPFLEVGTEAFF.